This T cell receptor beta chain came from a study of post-analysis software for immune sequencing data. As for the study in general: Secondary progressive, relapsing-remitting and progressive-relapsing multiple sclerosis were among the included disease courses.

The study, taken as a whole, reports: Patients had higher frequencies than controls of roughly 5 TRBV segments, including TRBV5-6, TRBV5-1 and TRBV20-1. When compared against controls, multiple sclerosis patients showed significantly lower normalized Chao1 diversity. Pronounced co-clustering by F measure was evident among identically batched samples.

As to this clonotype: The antigen is undetermined. A junction boundary mismatches the germline segment, possibly from a read error.

cDNA libraries of TCR beta carried unique molecular identifiers. Starting from approximately 1 to 10 million T cells, the study yielded 460,000 or so cDNA molecules. TCRdb redid the calling of the PCR reads with MiXCR, one entry per CDR3 protein. The sample has hundreds of thousands of distinct CDR3 sequences; around 60% are singletons. The CDR3 sequence is 11 residues long. CDR1 is DFQATT and CDR2 is SNEGSKA in the germline V gene (reference sequence). The chain is built from TRBV20-1 and TRBJ2-4, with D maybe TRBD2 (5 bases). The receptor comes from a girl aged 2 to 10 with multiple sclerosis. Sequences were obtained from blood. CDR3 bases: TGCAGTACTAGAGATGGGCCCATTCAGTACTTC. As protein: CSTRDGPIQYF.